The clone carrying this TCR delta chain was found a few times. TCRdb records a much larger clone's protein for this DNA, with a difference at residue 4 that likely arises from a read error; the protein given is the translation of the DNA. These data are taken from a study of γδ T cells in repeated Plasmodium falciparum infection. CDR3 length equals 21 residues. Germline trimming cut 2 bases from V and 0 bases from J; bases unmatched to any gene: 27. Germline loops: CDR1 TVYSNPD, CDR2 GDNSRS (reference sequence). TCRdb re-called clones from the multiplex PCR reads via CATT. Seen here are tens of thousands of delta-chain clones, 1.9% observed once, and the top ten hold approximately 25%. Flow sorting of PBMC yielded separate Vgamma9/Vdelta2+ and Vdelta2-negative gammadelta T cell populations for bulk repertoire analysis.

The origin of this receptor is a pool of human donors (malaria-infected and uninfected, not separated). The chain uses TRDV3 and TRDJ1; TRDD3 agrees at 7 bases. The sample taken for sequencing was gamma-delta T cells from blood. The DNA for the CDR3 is TGTGCCTTTGGCTTTATAGAGACGGCCTACATCTTCTGGGGGGACACCGATAAACTCATCTTT. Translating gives CAFGFIETAYIFWGDTDKLIF. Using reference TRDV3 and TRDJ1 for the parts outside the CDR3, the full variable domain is CDKVTQSSPDQTVASGSEVVLLCTYDTVYSNPDLFWYRIRPDYSFQFVFYGDNSRSEGADFTQGRFSVKHILTQKAFHLVISPVRTEDSATYYCAFGFIETAYIFWGDTDKLIFGKGTRVTVEP.